These T cell receptor beta chains were read from a single sample in a study of blood T cell repertoires in COVID-19. Libraries were prepared by immunoSEQ multiplex PCR; TCRdb keeps only in-frame clonotypes and omits some of them. The table includes 150,000 or so clones, about 86% detected once. What was sequenced was peripheral blood. The source of these receptors is a man aged 18 to 30 with acute or convalescent COVID-19. Each CDR3 is given with its conserved first and last residue. The D gene is left open where the match is weak. Where a row states a size, it is once, few, many or the class of an expanded clone; other rows omit it.

j_gene: TRBJ1-1
abundance: .
d_gene: .
v_gene: TRBV25-1
CDR3nt: TGTGCCAGCAGTGAATATGGGCCATCCATGAACACTGAAGCTTTCTTT
CDR3aa: CASSEYGPSMNTEAFF

j_gene: TRBJ2-3
abundance: .
d_gene: TRBD2
v_gene: TRBV9
CDR3nt: TGTGCCAGCAGCGCGGGACTAGCGGGGGGAGGAGATACGCAGTATTTT
CDR3aa: CASSAGLAGGGDTQYF

j_gene: TRBJ2-1
abundance: .
d_gene: .
v_gene: TRBV5-1
CDR3nt: TGCGCCAGCAGCTCCGGAGGGTGGAATGAGCAGTTCTTC
CDR3aa: CASSSGGWNEQFF

j_gene: TRBJ1-1
abundance: .
d_gene: .
v_gene: TRBV18
CDR3nt: TGTGCCAGCTCACGCGGACAGACGAACACTGAAGCTTTCTTT
CDR3aa: CASSRGQTNTEAFF

j_gene: TRBJ2-5
abundance: .
d_gene: TRBD1
v_gene: TRBV5-4
CDR3nt: TGTGCCAGCAGCGTAAGAACAGGGGGCTTAGAGACCCAGTACTTC
CDR3aa: CASSVRTGGLETQYF

j_gene: TRBJ1-1
abundance: .
d_gene: .
v_gene: TRBV9
CDR3nt: TGTGCCAGCAGCCCTAATCGGGGGGGACCTGTCACTGAAGCTTTCTTT
CDR3aa: CASSPNRGGPVTEAFF

j_gene: TRBJ1-5
abundance: .
d_gene: .
v_gene: TRBV6-5
CDR3nt: TGTGCCAGCAGTTACATAGGGGAACAGCCCCAGCATTTT
CDR3aa: CASSYIGEQPQHF

j_gene: TRBJ1-1
abundance: .
d_gene: .
v_gene: TRBV18
CDR3nt: TGTGCCAGCTCACCACCGAACGGGGGAGGAACTGAAGCTTTCTTT
CDR3aa: CASSPPNGGGTEAFF

j_gene: TRBJ1-1
abundance: .
d_gene: .
v_gene: TRBV6-5
CDR3nt: TGTGCCAGCAGAGGGGACTTGAACACTGAAGCTTTCTTT
CDR3aa: CASRGDLNTEAFF

j_gene: TRBJ1-3
abundance: few
d_gene: .
v_gene: TRBV11-2
CDR3nt: TGTGCCAGCAGGGTGGCAGGGAGGCACTCTGGAAACACCATATATTTT
CDR3aa: CASRVAGRHSGNTIYF

j_gene: TRBJ2-1
abundance: .
d_gene: TRBD2
v_gene: TRBV5-4
CDR3nt: TGTGCCAGCAGCCTGAGCGGGGGGGGATACAATGAGCAGTTCTTC
CDR3aa: CASSLSGGGYNEQFF

j_gene: TRBJ1-5
abundance: .
d_gene: TRBD1
v_gene: TRBV5-4
CDR3nt: TGTGCCAGCAGACAGGGGGCGCGAAATCAGCCCCAGCATTTT
CDR3aa: CASRQGARNQPQHF

j_gene: TRBJ2-1
abundance: .
d_gene: TRBD2
v_gene: TRBV5-1
CDR3nt: TGCGCCAGCAGCTTGGAGCTAGCGGGGAGCTCCTACAATGAGCAGTTCTTC
CDR3aa: CASSLELAGSSYNEQFF

j_gene: TRBJ1-1
abundance: .
d_gene: TRBD1
v_gene: TRBV3-1/TRBV3-2
CDR3nt: TGTGCCAGCAGCCCTGACAGGGATACTGAAGCTTTCTTT
CDR3aa: CASSPDRDTEAFF

j_gene: TRBJ1-2
abundance: .
d_gene: TRBD1
v_gene: TRBV10-3
CDR3nt: TGTGCCATCAGTGAGCCCGGACAGGGGGATATCTATGGCTACACCTTC
CDR3aa: CAISEPGQGDIYGYTF

j_gene: TRBJ2-1
abundance: .
d_gene: TRBD1
v_gene: TRBV28
CDR3nt: TGTGCCAGCAGTTTATCGGGACAGGGGTCTGCAAATGAGCAGTTCTTC
CDR3aa: CASSLSGQGSANEQFF

j_gene: TRBJ1-1
abundance: .
d_gene: .
v_gene: TRBV6-5
CDR3nt: TGTGCCAGCATTCCCACTTACACTGAAGCTTTCTTT
CDR3aa: CASIPTYTEAFF

j_gene: TRBJ1-4
abundance: .
d_gene: .
v_gene: TRBV2
CDR3nt: TGTGCCAGCAGTGCTTCCAGGGCTTTAAATGAAAAACTGTTTTTT
CDR3aa: CASSASRALNEKLFF